The TCR beta chain described here comes from a study of cytomegalovirus exposure and HLA in healthy donors. The study's findings and limits: Later analysis indicated greater clonal expansion among HLA-associated TCR beta chains than among equally common other chains. Prior analysis indicated that the majority of TCR beta V segments exhibited productivity approximately 87% or approximately 30% of the time.

The CDR3 spans 14 residues. With 8 bases removed from V and 1 base from J, the gap between germline ends came to 14 bases. CDR1 and CDR2 (germline): SNHLY, FYNNEI. Use of 60 Vbeta and 13 Jbeta primers characterized the PCR. Profiled with immunoSEQ multiplex PCR; TCRdb holds only in-frame clones, not every one. The data show under 130,000 clones, around 80% seen once. Each donor was nominally healthy when sampled (though unrecorded immune exposures were likely). This clone appeared a few times. As yet, its antigen is unknown. The V and J genes are TRBV2 and TRBJ1-1, with D perhaps matching TRBD1 (6 bases). This receptor was obtained from a male donor in good health and CMV-seronegative. The sample taken for sequencing was PBMCs. In DNA form, the CDR3 reads TGTGCCAGCGGCCGGGACATGCCGAACACTGAAGCTTTCTTT. This encodes CASGRDMPNTEAFF.